This T cell receptor beta chain was recorded in a study of T cells in Graves' hyperthyroidism and ophthalmopathy. Clinicians diagnosed patients from clinical symptoms, serum thyroxine and TRAb, thyroid ultrasound and orbital computed tomography. Progressors' blood was drawn at hyperthyroidism diagnosis, before ophthalmopathy symptoms. TCR beta CDR3 region amplification was performed from RNA transcripts. A set of HTBI primers served as the primers for a first-round RT-PCR of the TCR CDR3. TCRdb re-called the multiplex PCR reads with MiXCR, one entry per CDR3 protein. The top ten clones hold 20% of a sample with roughly 360,000 distinct CDR3 sequences, 13% of them seen once. Remarks on this clonotype: Given a much more abundant clone one base away, this may be a read error.

This TCR was recovered from a man aged 25 to 40 with Graves' hyperthyroidism that later progressed to Graves' ophthalmopathy. The sample taken for sequencing was blood.

The CDR3 sequence: CASSYGPQETQFF. Written as DNA, the CDR3 is TGTGCCAGCAGTTATGGGCCACAAGAGACCCAGTTCTTC. V and J are TRBV6-5 and TRBJ2-5; no firm D call. The DNA end is more similar to TRBJ2-1, so the J call may be wrong. Germline CDR1 reads MNHEY; CDR2 reads SVGAGI. The CDR3 totals 13 residues.